This record looks at one TCR beta chain sequence and its context. Its antigen remains unknown. A much larger clone sits a single nucleotide away, making a read error possible. This specimen comes from a study of glioma-infiltrating T cells. Study results and limitations: Above-expected tissue-blood divergence occurred in all gliomas, most in low-grade ones.

Amplification of TCR alpha and beta CDR3 regions from RNA used iRepertoire nested multiplex PCR. TCRdb reprocessed the multiplex PCR reads with MiXCR, giving one entry per CDR3 protein. The sample consists of around 350,000 distinct CDR3 sequences, 41% of them appearing once. What was sequenced was glioma tissue, nonneoplastic brain tissue, or PBMCs (not recorded which). This TCR derives from a human donor with low-grade glioma or glioblastoma, undergoing nonglioma brain surgery, or in good health (not recorded which).

The CDR3 DNA follows: TGCAGTGACTCCTTCGGCTCCTCCTACAATGAGCAGTTCTTC. It translates to CSDSFGSSYNEQFF. The chain couples TRBV20-1 to TRBJ2-1; D not resolved. This CDR3 region has 14 residues. CDR1 and CDR2 from the germline V gene are DFQATT and SNEGSKA (reference sequence). V was shortened by 7 bases and J by 0 bases, with 13 bases between the two germline ends.